What follows are 16 T cell receptor beta chains derived from one specimen sequenced in a study of tumor-infiltrating lymphocytes in primary liver carcinoma. The authors made TCR beta cDNA from around 500 ng total RNA with a constant-region primer. Libraries of TCR beta came from three nested multiplex PCR rounds with slightly modified ARM-PCR. It was with TRBV1-TRBV30 forward primers and a C-beta reverse primer that the first two PCR rounds were run, at approximately 10 cycles each. TCRdb independently ran MiXCR on the multiplex PCR reads; one entry per CDR3 protein. Of about 110,000 distinct CDR3 sequences listed, approximately 78% were seen once; the top ten hold approximately 18%. Joint extraction of RNA and DNA used roughly 18-34 mg of bulk tissue that was unsorted. The specimen sequenced was liver tumor tissue from sampling region 3. The subset was: tumor region T3, left-lateral pole. These receptors were obtained from a man aged 40-49 years with primary liver carcinoma and hepatitis B virus infection.

In regard to this clonotype: At one of its ends the junction is not consistent with the germline gene, which may arise from a read error. CDR3 residues: CAGSPGGANERLFF. CDR3 in DNA: TGTGCCGGCAGCCCGGGGGGGGCCAATGAAAGACTGTTTTTT. The chain uses TRBV28 and TRBJ1-4; a possible D gene is TRBD1 (6 bases). Looked up from germline, CDR1 is MDHEN and CDR2 is SYDVKM. The CDR3 is 14 amino acids.

A note on this clonotype: Because it lacks the conserved phenylalanine or tryptophan at the end, this CDR3 is likely a read error. V and J are TRBV5-5 and TRBJ2-5; possibly TRBD1 for D (5 bases). In germline, CDR1 is SGHKS, CDR2 YYEKEE (reference sequence). CDR3 length: 11 amino acids. CDR3 nucleotides: TGTGCCAGCAGGTTGGTAGGGGACCAGTACTTA. This sequence encodes CASRLVGDQYL.

The rearrangement uses TRBV19 and TRBJ1-5; tentative D call: TRBD1 (6 bases). The CDR3 totals 16 residues. The V end was cut by 7 bases, the J end by 5 bases, with 21 bases between. The germline V gene encodes CDR1 LNHDA and CDR2 SQIVND (reference sequence). CDR3 bases: TGTGCCAGTACCCCGGGGGGCCATTACTACCATCAGCCCCAGCATTTT. This codes for CASTPGGHYYHQPQHF.

Comments on this clonotype: Given the absence of the conserved phenylalanine or tryptophan at the CDR3 end, a read error is likely. The DNA is left out, because the CDR3 cannot be placed on it with certainty; the CDR3 is given as TCRdb lists it. The chain carries TRBV12-3 or TRBV12-4 and TRBJ1-2; TRBD1 is taken as the D call from the table, unchecked against the DNA. Including both end residues, the CDR3 is 15 amino acids long. The chain's CDR3 is CASSLRDRSRDGCTL.

The V gene is TRBV28, the J gene TRBJ1-1; D ambiguous. V lost 7 bases and J lost 9, with 12 bases in between. Per the germline V gene, CDR1 is MDHEN and CDR2 is SYDVKM. The CDR3 runs to 11 residues. CDR3 sequence (DNA): TGTGCCAGCACCCTTCATACTAAAGCTTTCTTT. Its translation is CASTLHTKAFF.

In its sample, this clonotype is medium-sized. The chain has TRBV6-6 and TRBJ1-1; 8 bases agree with TRBD1. Germline loops: CDR1 MNHNY, CDR2 SVGAGI (reference sequence). The CDR3 is 15 amino acids. The V segment lost 7 bases and the J segment 2 bases; nucleotides outside the gene matches: 9. CDR3 DNA: TGTGCCAGCATCGGAATGGCAGGGGGCAACACTGAAGCTTTCTTT. This translates into CASIGMAGGNTEAFF.

The chain uses TRBV4-3 and TRBJ2-1, with 9 bases lining up with TRBD2. Germline trimming cut 6 bases from V and 7 bases from J; bases unmatched to any gene: 19. CDR3 size: 18 residues. Germline V gene sequence: CDR1 LGHNA, CDR2 YSLEER. CDR3 DNA: TGCGCCAGCAGTATGGATTGGACTAGCGTGAGGTCCTGGAATGAGCAGTTCTTC. This encodes CASSMDWTSVRSWNEQFF.

As for this clonotype: The CDR3 does not close with the conserved phenylalanine or tryptophan, likely indicating a read error. The rearrangement joins TRBV6-5 to TRBJ2-2; D tentatively fits TRBD1 or TRBD2 (5 bases each). Germline V gene data show CDR1 as MNHEY and CDR2 as SVGAGI. This CDR3 comprises 12 residues. The CDR3 here is CTSSWDAGELFS. CDR3 in DNA: TGTACCAGCAGCTGGGACGCCGGGGAGCTGTTTTCT.

This clonotype was counted a few times. Being one base from a much bigger clone, this may be a read error. The chain has TRBV5-1 and TRBJ2-3; tentative D call: TRBD2 (6 bases). The CDR3 has 17 amino acids. The germline V gene encodes CDR1 SGHRS and CDR2 YFSETQ. As DNA, the CDR3 is TGCGCCAGCAGCTTGGGTCGGGACTCCCATTCCACAGATACGCGGTATTTT. This encodes CASSLGRDSHSTDTRYF.

Remarks on this clonotype: A junction boundary mismatches the germline segment, possibly from a read error. V is TRBV29-1 and J is TRBJ2-5; 10 bases align to TRBD1. The CDR3 runs 16 residues. Germline-derived CDR1 and CDR2 are SQVTM and ANQGSEA. The CDR3 nucleotides are TGCAGCGCTGCCAGGGGGGACAGGGGCCCCCAAGAGACCCACTACTTC. Its protein is CSAARGDRGPQETHYF.

The rearrangement links TRBV6-2 or TRBV6-3 to TRBJ2-1; TRBD2 agrees at 8 bases. The CDR3 is 15 residues long. From germline, CDR1 is MNHEY and CDR2 SVGEGT. The CDR3, as DNA: TGTGCAAACAGTAAATATAGCGGGAACTACAATGAGCAGTTCTTC. It is translated as CANSKYSGNYNEQFF.

This clonotype was detected many times. This sequence joins TRBV12-3 or TRBV12-4 and TRBJ1-5; no definite D call. Trimming stripped 2 bases from V and 0 bases from J, with 8 bases between. There are 15 residues in the CDR3. The CDR3 DNA is TGTGCCAGCAGTTTAAATCGGGGTAGCAATCAGCCCCAGCATTTT. Residues: CASSLNRGSNQPQHF.

Worth noting for this clonotype: One base away lies a much larger clone, so this may be a sequencing read error. V usage is TRBV28 and J usage is TRBJ2-5; no reliable D call. This CDR3 has 15 residues. The germline V gene has CDR1 MDHEN and CDR2 SYDVKM. CDR3 amino acids: CANSVRGTRSETQYF. For the CDR3, the DNA is TGTGCCAACAGTGTTCGAGGAACCCGGTCGGAGACCCAGTACTTC.

This clonotype turned up a few times. The conserved closing phenylalanine or tryptophan is absent in this CDR3, likely reflecting a read error. The gene calls are TRBV11-2 and TRBJ2-5; maybe TRBD1 (6 bases). Germline assignment: CDR1 SGHAT and CDR2 FQNNGV. The length of the CDR3 is 15 residues. V was trimmed by 5 bases and J by 7 bases, leaving 20 bases between them. The CDR3, as DNA: TGTGCCAGCAGCCCCCGCTCAGCCCCAGGGGTGACCCAGTACCTT. Amino acid sequence: CASSPRSAPGVTQYL.

Concerning this clonotype: Its ends do not fully match the called genes, so a read error is possible. The rearrangement joins TRBV11-3 to TRBJ1-5, with D uncertain. Germline assignment: CDR1 SGHNT and CDR2 YENEEA. The CDR3 is made up of 15 amino acids. The CDR3 loop reads CASSLDLGVAQPQDF. CDR3 nucleotides: TGTGCCAGCAGCTTAGACCTGGGAGTGGCTCAGCCCCAGGATTTT.

The J gene is TRBJ1-2, the V gene TRBV12-3 or TRBV12-4; 8 bases line up with TRBD1. V dropped 6 bases and J dropped 5; count of bases not matched to a gene: 5. The CDR3 spans 13 residues. CDR3 amino acids: CASSPGQAYGYTF. The CDR3 DNA sequence: TGTGCCAGCAGCCCGGGACAGGCTTATGGCTACACCTTC.